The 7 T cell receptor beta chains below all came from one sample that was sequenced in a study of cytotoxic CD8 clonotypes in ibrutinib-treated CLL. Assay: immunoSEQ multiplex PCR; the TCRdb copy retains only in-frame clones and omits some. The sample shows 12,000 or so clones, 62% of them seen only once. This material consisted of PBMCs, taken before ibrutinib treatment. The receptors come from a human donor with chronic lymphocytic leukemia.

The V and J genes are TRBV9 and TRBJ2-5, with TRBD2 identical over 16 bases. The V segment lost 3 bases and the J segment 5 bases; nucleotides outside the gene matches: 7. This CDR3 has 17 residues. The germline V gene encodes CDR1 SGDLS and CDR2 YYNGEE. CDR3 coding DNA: TGTGCCAGCAGCGAAGGGACTAGCGGGGGGGCTGGGGAGACCCAGTACTTC. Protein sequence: CASSEGTSGGAGETQYF.

The CDR3 DNA follows: TGCAGCGTTGGACGGGGACTCCTGGGTCAAGAGACCCAGTACTTC. Protein: CSVGRGLLGQETQYF. This chain joins TRBV29-1 and TRBJ2-5; weak D call: TRBD2 (6 bases). The germline V and J ends were trimmed by 4 bases and 2 bases, with 17 bases remaining between them. Germline-derived CDR1 and CDR2 are SQVTM and ANQGSEA. The CDR3 has 15 residues. The full variable domain, rest sourced from reference TRBV29-1 and TRBJ2-5, is SAVISQKPSRDICQRGTSLTIQCQVDSQVTMMFWYRQQPGQSLTLIATANQGSEATYESGFVIDKFPISRPNLTFSTLTVSNMSPEDSSIYLCSVGRGLLGQETQYFGPGTRLLVL.

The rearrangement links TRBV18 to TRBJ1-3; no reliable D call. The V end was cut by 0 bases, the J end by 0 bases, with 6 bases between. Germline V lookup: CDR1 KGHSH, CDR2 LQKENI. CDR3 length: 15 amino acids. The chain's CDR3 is CASSPPPSSGNTIYF. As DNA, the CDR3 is TGTGCCAGCTCACCACCGCCCAGCTCTGGAAACACCATATATTTT. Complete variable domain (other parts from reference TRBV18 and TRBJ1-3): NAGVMQNPRHLVRRRGQEARLRCSPMKGHSHVYWYRQLPEEGLKFMVYLQKENIIDESGMPKERFSAEFPKEGPSILRIQQVVRGDSAAYFCASSPPPSSGNTIYFGEGSWLTVV.

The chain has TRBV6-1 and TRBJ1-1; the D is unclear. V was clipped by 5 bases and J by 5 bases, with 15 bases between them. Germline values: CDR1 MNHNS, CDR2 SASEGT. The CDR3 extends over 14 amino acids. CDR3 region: CASSPGGTFTEAFF. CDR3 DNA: TGTGCCAGCAGTCCGGGAGGCACATTTACTGAAGCTTTCTTT.

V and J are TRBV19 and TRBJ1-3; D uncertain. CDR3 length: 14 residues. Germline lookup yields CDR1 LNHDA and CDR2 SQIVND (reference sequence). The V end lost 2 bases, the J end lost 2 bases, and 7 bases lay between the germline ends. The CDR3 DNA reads TGTGCCAGTAGTATAACAGACACTGGAAACACCATATATTTT. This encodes CASSITDTGNTIYF.

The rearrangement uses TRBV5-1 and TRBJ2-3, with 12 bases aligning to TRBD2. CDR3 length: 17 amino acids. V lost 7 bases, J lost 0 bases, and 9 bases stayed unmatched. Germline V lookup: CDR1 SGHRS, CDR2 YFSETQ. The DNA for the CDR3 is TGCGCCAGCGGACTAGCGGGGCGGATCGCTAGCACAGATACGCAGTATTTT. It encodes CASGLAGRIASTDTQYF. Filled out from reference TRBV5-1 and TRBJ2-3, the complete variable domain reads KAGVTQTPRYLIKTRGQQVTLSCSPISGHRSVSWYQQTPGQGLQFLFEYFSETQRNKGNFPGRFSGRQFSNSRSEMNVSTLELGDSALYLCASGLAGRIASTDTQYFGPGTRLTVL.

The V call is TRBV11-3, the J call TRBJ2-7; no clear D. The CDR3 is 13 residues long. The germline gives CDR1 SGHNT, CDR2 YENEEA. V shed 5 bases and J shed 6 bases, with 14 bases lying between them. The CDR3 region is CASSRLFGFEQYF. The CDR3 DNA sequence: TGTGCCAGCAGCAGGCTTTTCGGGTTCGAGCAGTACTTC.